This TCR beta chain appears in the sequencing data of a study of spatial heterogeneity in lung cancer (dated by TCRdb to about 2019). Describing the broader study: The donors were 70 or so patients from the lung TRACERx cohort who had early-stage, untreated non-small cell lung cancer. Follow-up PBMC samples were sequenced whenever available, with a median time to follow-up of roughly 26 months after resection. More beta-chain than alpha-chain transcripts were consistently detected, likely reflecting higher beta-chain transcript abundance. In the raw uncorrected reads, each unique combination of TCR and UMI appeared more than ten times on average. The study quantitatively compared TCR alpha and beta repertoires across multiple tumor regions, matched nontumor lung and blood in non-small cell lung cancer. Nonsynonymous mutation counts, determined by whole-exome sequencing of tumor tissue, were related to TCR repertoire features. Both alpha and beta chains were TCR-sequenced in samples taken at surgery, namely 220 tumor regions, fewer than 85 matched nontumor lung samples and about 54 PBMC samples. Study-wide findings and limitations: Ubiquitous expanded tumor TCRs showed up in blood more often at tumor resection than at routine follow-up. Only roughly 15 patients were included in comparisons of baseline and follow-up blood repertoires. Additional single-cell paired TCR alpha and beta sequencing was considered necessary to confirm, at a functional level, the hypothesis that regional TCRs recognize regional mutations.

Based on the germline V gene, the CDR1 and CDR2 sequences are MNHEY and SVGEGT. V has 0 bases trimmed and J has 3 bases trimmed; junction bases matching no gene number 1. From the cysteine up to the phenylalanine, the CDR3 has a length of 14 residues. Left in the record is the CDR3 DNA by itself, 42 bases read in frame from the first base. As for this clonotype: The antigen it binds to is not known. Base qualities are not at hand, and no much larger clone is one base apart.

Library prep was done by 5' RACE. Sequenced using a NextSeq 500. The TCR library protocol attached a unique molecular identifier to each TCR cDNA molecule to allow correction of PCR and sequencing errors. Under the source paper's analysis protocol: Decombinator tools were used for TCR identification, UMI-based error correction and CDR3 extraction. TCRs above a frequency of 2 per 1,000, corresponding to the top 1% of the tumor frequency distribution, were defined as expanded. Renyi diversity was calculated using the R vegan package after each repertoire was subsampled 100 times to 5,000 TCRs. CDR3 similarity networks were constructed using string-kernel similarity of amino acid triplets, with links drawn between CDR3s whose pairwise similarity was above 0.82. TCRdb handled the public reads itself, with Q25 trimming in fastp and clone calling in MiXCR, and kept productive beta chains. Records with the same CDR3 protein are collapsed into one entry carrying the most frequent genes and DNA. Clone size and V and J calls follow TCRdb, not the original study. This sample lists under 150,000 distinct CDR3 sequences; less than 15% were detected once. The ten largest clones capture approximately 16% of the sample.

Read against the paper, the sample's time point label means: blood at routine non-recurrence follow-up after resection. TCR sequencing used whole RNA extracted from tumor and nontumor lung tissue, or from cryopreserved PBMC samples, without cell sorting. A patient was chosen for TCR sequencing only when enough RNA was available from at least two tumor regions. The rearranged chain carries TRBV6-2 or TRBV6-3 and TRBJ1-2, with 7 bases matching TRBD1. Here the sequenced sample was PBMCs, taken at follow-up. This TCR came from a male donor with early-stage non-small cell lung cancer. The nucleotide sequence reads TGTGCCAGCAGTTACTCCAGGGGGGACTATGGCTACACCTTC. Translated, it gives CASSYSRGDYGYTF.